A selection of T cell receptor beta chains follows, all from one sample in a study of blood T cell repertoires in COVID-19. This table comes from immunoSEQ multiplex PCR, and its TCRdb copy is limited to in-frame clones, with some not included. The table records 95,000 to 100,000 clones, about 92% of them present only once. The sample taken for sequencing was peripheral blood. Every receptor here comes from a man in his fifties or sixties with active COVID-19. Both conserved end residues are part of each CDR3. The D gene is left open where the match is weak. Clone size appears in some rows only: once, few, many, or a class for an expanded clone.

>TRBD1|TRBV11-1|TRBJ2-5|once
TGTGCCAGCAGCGACTCCGGGACAGGGAGGGAGACCCAGTACTTC
CASSDSGTGRETQYF
>NA|TRBV6-2/TRBV6-3|TRBJ1-2|NA
TGTGCCAGCAGTTCACAGAACTATGGCTACACCTTC
CASSSQNYGYTF
>TRBD2|TRBV5-6|TRBJ2-5|NA
TGTGCCAGCAGCTTACCCGGGGGGAGAGAAGAGACCCAGTACTTC
CASSLPGGREETQYF
>TRBD2|TRBV28|TRBJ2-3|once
TGTGCCAGCACCACAGCGGGAGGGCCGGCAGATACGCAGTATTTT
CASTTAGGPADTQYF
>NA|TRBV6-1|TRBJ2-2|NA
TGTGCCAGCAGTGAAACCAGGGCCGGGGAGCTGTTTTTT
CASSETRAGELFF
>TRBD2|TRBV6-5|TRBJ2-1|NA
TGTGCCAGCAGGGGACTAGCTGCTTCCTACAATGAGCAGTTCTTC
CASRGLAASYNEQFF
>NA|TRBV30|TRBJ1-2|NA
TGTGCCTGGAGTGGTCAGGGTGGACGCTACACCTTC
CAWSGQGGRYTF
>TRBD1|TRBV28|TRBJ1-3|NA
TGTGCCAGCAGACCTCTTACAGGGGCCGGAAACACCATATATTTT
CASRPLTGAGNTIYF
>NA|TRBV28|TRBJ1-5|NA
TGTGCCAGCAGTACACAAGTTAGCAATCAGCCCCAGCATTTT
CASSTQVSNQPQHF
>TRBD1|TRBV9|TRBJ1-2|NA
TGTGCCAGCAGCGCGGGGGACAGGGGGCACGGCTACACCTTC
CASSAGDRGHGYTF
>TRBD2|TRBV11-2|TRBJ2-2|NA
TGTGCCAGCAGCCTACTAGCGGGAACGGCCGGGGAGCTGTTTTTT
CASSLLAGTAGELFF